The 19 T cell receptor beta chains below come from one sample, sequenced in a study of blood T cell repertoires in COVID-19 (dated by TCRdb to between 2020 and 2021). The method behind the library was the immunoSEQ multiplex PCR assay. TCRdb mirrors the immuneACCESS table, restricted to in-frame sequences. Some clones are absent from its copies; in checked studies, under half trace to an unresolved V gene, and the reason for the others is unknown. Here the sample has 180,000 or so clones; roughly 87% occur a single time. Of the sample, approximately 10% falls within the top ten clones. Sequencing used PBMCs or T cells enriched from blood (not recorded which). These receptors were collected from a middle-aged man who had recovered from COVID-19.

The V call is TRBV24-1, the J call TRBJ1-5; tentatively, D is TRBD1 (6 bases). Germline assignment: CDR1 KGHDR and CDR2 SFDVKD. The CDR3 extends over 13 amino acids. V lost 7 bases to trimming and J lost 4 bases, with 10 bases between them. This CDR3 is CATSRTVNQPQHF. The CDR3 coding sequence is TGTGCCACCAGCCGGACAGTAAATCAGCCCCAGCATTTT.

There are a few counts of this clone. The chain links TRBV7-6 to TRBJ2-3; TRBD1 matches at 10 bases. V lost 5 bases, J lost 7 bases, and 9 bases stayed unmatched. Germline V gene lookup returns CDR1 SGHVS and CDR2 FNYEAQ. The CDR3 has 15 residues. CDR3 residues: CASSPGTGVKYTQYF. CDR3 coding DNA: TGTGCCAGCAGCCCCGGGACAGGGGTGAAATATACGCAGTATTTT.

The V and J genes are TRBV21-1 and TRBJ1-1. TRBV21-1 counts as a pseudogene. The CDR3 consists of 15 residues. For the CDR3, the DNA is TGTGCCAGCAGCAAAACTCCGACGGAGGGTACTGAAGCTTTCTTT. As protein: CASSKTPTEGTEAFF.

The chain joins TRBV21-1 to TRBJ2-5; TRBD1 is the table's D call, not checked against the DNA. TRBV21-1 is listed as a pseudogene. The CDR3 has 14 residues. As DNA, the CDR3 is TGTGCCAGCCAACCTACAGGCAGACAAGAGACCCAGTACTTC. Protein: CASQPTGRQETQYF.

CDR3 DNA sequence: TGTGCCAGCAGCCAAGGGGGACTAGGTGCAGACGAGCAGTACTTC. Translation gives CASSQGGLGADEQYF. The chain recombines TRBV4-2 with TRBJ2-7; 8 bases map to TRBD2. V gave up 1 base and J gave up 5 bases; unmatched junction bases: 7. The germline gives CDR1 LGHNA, CDR2 YNFKEQ. The CDR3 length is 15 residues.

V and J are TRBV28 and TRBJ2-3, with D maybe TRBD2 (7 bases). Between the trimmed V and J ends, which lost 8 bases and 2 bases, there was a span of 17 bases. CDR1 and CDR2 (germline): MDHEN, SYDVKM. The CDR3 has 15 residues. Here the CDR3 reads CASGARGGLTDTQYF. In DNA, the CDR3 is TGTGCCAGCGGTGCTAGGGGGGGGCTCACAGATACGCAGTATTTT.

The sample holds a few counts of this clone. The rearrangement links TRBV5-1 to TRBJ2-7, with D perhaps matching TRBD2 (5 bases). CDR3 length: 15 amino acids. Germline-derived CDR1 and CDR2 are SGHRS and YFSETQ. V was cut by 0 bases and J by 3 bases, with 13 bases left in between. CDR3 in DNA: TGCGCCAGCAGCTTGGCCGGGGATGATCTCTACGAGCAGTACTTC. Its translation is CASSLAGDDLYEQYF.

The chain employs TRBV4-1 and TRBJ2-7, with D perhaps matching TRBD2 (6 bases). The CDR3 runs to 14 residues. V shed 1 base and J shed 7 bases, with 14 bases lying between them. Germline-derived CDR1 and CDR2 are MGHRA and YSYEKL. CDR3 sequence reads: CASSQGGNGGEQYF. CDR3 nucleotide sequence: TGCGCCAGCAGCCAAGGCGGGAATGGCGGGGAGCAGTACTTC.

The chain carries TRBV19 and TRBJ1-5; TRBD1 matches at 9 bases. The CDR3 contains 15 residues. Germline CDR1 reads LNHDA; CDR2 reads SQIVND (reference sequence). After removal of 7 bases from V and 4 bases from J, the junction contained 8 bases not matched to a gene. The CDR3 is CASTPGQGVNQPQHF. The CDR3 DNA sequence: TGTGCCAGTACCCCGGGACAGGGAGTAAATCAGCCCCAGCATTTT.

This clone was seen a single time. J is TRBJ1-5 and V is TRBV28; a possible D gene is TRBD1 (6 bases). V was clipped by 6 bases and J by 6 bases, with 12 bases between them. Germline V gene sequence: CDR1 MDHEN, CDR2 SYDVKM. CDR3 size: 13 residues. The CDR3 region is CASRPGGSQPQHF. CDR3 coding DNA: TGTGCCAGCAGGCCGGGGGGCAGTCAGCCCCAGCATTTT.

V gene TRBV7-8 combines with J gene TRBJ1-5; 9 bases agree with TRBD1. This CDR3 contains 16 residues. J was trimmed by 6 bases and V by 0 bases; bases with no gene match: 6. CDR1 is SGHVS, CDR2 FQNEAQ, per germline. As DNA, the CDR3 is TGTGCCAGCAGCTTAGCTGGACAGGGGTTGGCTCAGCCCCAGCATTTT. This sequence encodes CASSLAGQGLAQPQHF.

This chain links TRBV25-1 with TRBJ1-2, with unresolved D. The CDR3 has 14 amino acids. The germline V gene has CDR1 MGHDK and CDR2 SYGVNS. Trimming cost V 0 bases and J 3 bases, with 8 bases left between them. The CDR3 coding sequence is TGTGCCAGCAGTGAATACGGGGAGGACTATGGCTACACCTTC. It yields the protein CASSEYGEDYGYTF.

The chain recombines TRBV7-3 with TRBJ1-3; the D gene is possibly TRBD1 (6 bases). With 4 bases removed from V and 0 bases from J, the gap between germline ends came to 19 bases. The CDR3 is made up of 18 amino acids. Germline V CDR1 and CDR2: SGHTA, FQGTGA. In DNA form, the CDR3 reads TGTGCCAGCAGCTCTCTGCCGGGACACCTGTACTCTGGAAACACCATATATTTT. Translation gives CASSSLPGHLYSGNTIYF.

The genes are TRBV7-3 and TRBJ2-1; a possible D gene is TRBD2 (7 bases). The CDR3 is 16 amino acids. CDR1 is SGHTA and CDR2 is FQGTGA in the germline V gene. V lost 3 bases to trimming and J lost 10 bases, with 22 bases between them. In DNA form, the CDR3 reads TGTGCCAGCAGCTTTAACCCTAGCGGTCCCAGGGGCGAGCAGTTCTTC. Residues: CASSFNPSGPRGEQFF.

The rearrangement uses TRBV28 and TRBJ1-5; 8 bases match TRBD1. Germline V lookup: CDR1 MDHEN, CDR2 SYDVKM. CDR3 size: 16 residues. The V and J ends lost 5 bases and 0 bases, in that order; junction bases with no gene match: 6. For the CDR3, the DNA is TGTGCCAGCAGTCAGACAGGGGAATATAGCAATCAGCCCCAGCATTTT. Translating it yields CASSQTGEYSNQPQHF. The whole variable domain, filled in from reference TRBV28 and TRBJ1-5, reads DVKVTQSSRYLVKRTGEKVFLECVQDMDHENMFWYRQDPGLGLRLIYFSYDVKMKEKGDIPEGYSVSREKKERFSLILESASTNQTSMYLCASSQTGEYSNQPQHFGDGTRLSIL.

The chain uses TRBV7-8 and TRBJ2-3, with 8 bases fitting TRBD2. The CDR3 consists of 16 residues. J was trimmed by 0 bases and V by 5 bases; bases with no gene match: 7. The V gene's germline CDR1 is SGHVS and CDR2 FQNEAQ. This chain's CDR3 is CASSGQLAVSTDTQYF. The CDR3 nucleotides read TGTGCCAGCAGCGGCCAACTAGCGGTCAGCACAGATACGCAGTATTTT.

The chain joins TRBV29-1 to TRBJ1-3; tentatively, D is TRBD1 (6 bases). CDR1 and CDR2 (germline): SQVTM, ANQGSEA. Trimming stripped 2 bases from V and 2 bases from J, with 7 bases between. The CDR3 loop spans 13 amino acids. The DNA for the CDR3 is TGCAGCGTTGAACGGACAGCTGGAAACACCATATATTTT. Translating gives CSVERTAGNTIYF.

CDR3 region: CASSQDISQGNQVGELFF. The CDR3 region has the DNA TGTGCCAGCAGCCAAGATATTAGTCAGGGGAATCAGGTCGGGGAGCTGTTTTTT. The chain couples TRBV4-2 to TRBJ2-2; D possibly corresponds to TRBD1 (6 bases). Trimming took off 0 bases at V and 7 bases at J, with 21 bases between the two ends. Germline V CDR1 and CDR2: LGHNA, YNFKEQ. CDR3 length: 18 amino acids.

This chain connects TRBV28 to TRBJ2-3; D call uncertain. The CDR3 covers 13 residues. V lost 1 base and J 6 bases, leaving 8 bases between the germline ends. The germline V gene encodes CDR1 MDHEN and CDR2 SYDVKM. CDR3 nucleotide sequence: TGTGCCAGCAGTTTATTGACGAGGGATACGCAGTATTTT. This codes for CASSLLTRDTQYF. Variable domain in full (rest from reference TRBV28 and TRBJ2-3): DVKVTQSSRYLVKRTGEKVFLECVQDMDHENMFWYRQDPGLGLRLIYFSYDVKMKEKGDIPEGYSVSREKKERFSLILESASTNQTSMYLCASSLLTRDTQYFGPGTRLTVL.